The rows below give T cell receptor beta chains drawn from one sample of a study of glioma-infiltrating T cells. TCRdb independently ran MiXCR on the multiplex PCR reads; one entry per CDR3 protein. The sample lists 100,000 to 150,000 distinct CDR3 sequences, approximately 25% seen once, with around 15% in the top ten. The sample taken for sequencing was glioma tissue, nonneoplastic brain tissue, or PBMCs (not recorded which). Receptor source: a human donor with low-grade glioma or glioblastoma, undergoing nonglioma brain surgery, or in good health (not recorded which). CDR3s include the opening cysteine and the closing phenylalanine or tryptophan. D genes are given only for firm matches. Expanded clones are given a class, and other clones once, few, many or no size at all.

cdr3_aa cdr3_nt v_call clone_size d_call j_call cdr3_length
CASSQDPGARTNEKLFF TGCGCCAGCAGCCAAGATCCCGGGGCGAGGACTAATGAAAAACTGTTTTTT TRBV4-3 - - TRBJ1-4 17
CSASGRQEDNQPQHF TGCAGTGCTAGCGGTCGACAGGAGGACAATCAGCCCCAGCATTTT TRBV20-1 many - TRBJ1-5 15
CASSLSYQPQHF TGTGCCAGCAGTTTATCTTATCAGCCCCAGCATTTT TRBV28 medium-sized - TRBJ1-5 12
CASSSSGGREKLFF TGTGCCAGCAGCTCCAGCGGGGGCAGAGAAAAACTGTTTTTT TRBV3-1 few - TRBJ1-4 14
CASSYQRASGIYEQYF TGTGCCAGCAGTTACCAGAGAGCTAGCGGGATCTACGAGCAGTACTTC TRBV6-6 many TRBD2 TRBJ2-7 16
CATSYPDRSSYNEQFF TGTGCCACCAGCTACCCGGACAGGAGCTCCTACAATGAGCAGTTCTTC TRBV15 many TRBD1 TRBJ2-1 16
CASTGGASGGGETQYF TGCGCCAGCACCGGAGGAGCTAGCGGGGGCGGGGAGACCCAGTACTTC TRBV5-1 - TRBD2 TRBJ2-5 16
CASSENNRDQPQHF TGTGCCAGCAGTGAAAATAACAGAGATCAGCCCCAGCATTTT TRBV25-1 many - TRBJ1-5 14
CASSFGLVYNEQFF TGTGCCAGCAGTTTCGGACTAGTTTACAATGAGCAGTTCTTC TRBV6-2/TRBV6-3 - TRBD2 TRBJ2-1 14
CASSIGTRGDTQYF TGTGCCAGTAGTATAGGCACCCGCGGAGATACGCAGTATTTT TRBV19 many - TRBJ2-3 14
CASRKAHGHGGGTSYNEQFF TGTGCCAGCAGAAAAGCCCACGGGCATGGGGGAGGGACCTCATACAATGAGCAGTTCTTC TRBV28 - TRBD2 TRBJ2-1 20
CASRPRTGPNQPQHF TGTGCCAGCAGACCACGGACAGGCCCCAATCAGCCCCAGCATTTT TRBV7-2 many TRBD1 TRBJ1-5 15
CAASPTGMSNIQYF TGTGCCGCCTCCCCCACCGGAATGTCAAACATTCAGTACTTC TRBV6-1 many - TRBJ2-4 14
CASSFVAESTDTQYF TGTGCCAGCAGCTTTGTAGCGGAAAGCACAGATACGCAGTATTTT TRBV7-2 many - TRBJ2-3 15
CASSFKGAGGRTRRYNEQFF TGTGCCAGCAGTTTTAAAGGGGCGGGAGGGCGGACCCGTCGATACAATGAGCAGTTCTTC TRBV27 many TRBD2 TRBJ2-1 20
CASSVGPADGDTQYF TGTGCCAGCAGCGTAGGACCCGCAGACGGAGATACGCAGTATTTT TRBV9 - - TRBJ2-3 15
CASSLRQPSSYNEQFF TGCGCCAGCAGCTTGCGGCAGCCGAGCTCCTACAATGAGCAGTTCTTC TRBV5-1 few - TRBJ2-1 16
CASSQEKWGPYEQYF TGCGCCAGCAGCCAAGAGAAGTGGGGCCCCTACGAGCAGTACTTC TRBV4-1 few - TRBJ2-7 15
CASSYPGQGNRGYTF TGTGCCAGCAGTTATCCGGGACAGGGCAATCGTGGCTACACCTTC TRBV3-1 many TRBD1 TRBJ1-2 15
CASSLEGGRGTEAFF TGTGCCAGCAGCTTGGAGGGGGGCAGGGGCACTGAAGCTTTCTTT TRBV5-4 many - TRBJ1-1 15
CASRRGTGLSYEQYF TGTGCCAGCAGACGAGGGACAGGTTTATCCTACGAGCAGTACTTC TRBV2 many TRBD1 TRBJ2-7 15
CASSDAYPSATQYF TGTGCCAGCAGTGATGCCTACCCTTCAGCGACCCAGTACTTC TRBV25-1 - - TRBJ2-5 14
CAISEGLARYTQYF TGTGCCATCAGTGAGGGGTTAGCGCGATATACGCAGTATTTT TRBV10-3 few - TRBJ2-3 14
CASSLDRGSYEQYF TGTGCCAGCAGCCTCGACAGGGGTTCGTACGAGCAGTACTTC TRBV2 many TRBD1 TRBJ2-7 14
CAGSPGLDGTGTQYF TGTGCCGGCTCACCTGGACTAGATGGCACAGGTACGCAGTATTTT TRBV18 - TRBD2 TRBJ2-3 15
CASSLYPGSYTEAFF TGTGCCAGCAGTTTATACCCGGGGTCCTACACTGAAGCTTTCTTT TRBV28 many - TRBJ1-1 15
CASSHPPLAGFSGELFF TGTGCCAGCAGTCATCCCCCACTAGCGGGATTTTCCGGGGAGCTGTTTTTT TRBV14 - TRBD2 TRBJ2-2 17
CASSTVAGEDEQFF TGTGCCAGCAGTACCGTAGCGGGAGAGGATGAGCAGTTCTTC TRBV6-1 many TRBD2 TRBJ2-1 14
CASSPSWEQYF TGTGCCAGCAGCCCTAGTTGGGAGCAGTACTTC TRBV7-2 many - TRBJ2-7 11
CASSSGVSGSSETQYF TGTGCCAGCAGCTCCGGGGTTAGCGGGAGTTCGGAGACCCAGTACTTC TRBV7-9 few TRBD2 TRBJ2-5 16
CAISDPPSSTDTQYF TGTGCCATCAGTGACCCACCTTCTAGCACAGATACGCAGTATTTT TRBV10-3 - - TRBJ2-3 15
CASSAAEAGKQPQHF TGTGCCAGTAGTGCAGCTGAAGCAGGGAAACAGCCCCAGCATTTT TRBV19 many - TRBJ1-5 15
CASSLGPDYTF TGTGCCAGCAGTTTAGGGCCGGACTACACCTTC TRBV28 many - TRBJ1-2 11
CASSPGSSSGEQYF TGTGCCAGCAGCCCGGGTTCGTCCTCCGGCGAGCAGTACTTC TRBV7-2 - - TRBJ2-7 14
CATLAGKGDNEQFF TGTGCCACCCTAGCGGGAAAAGGCGACAATGAGCAGTTCTTC TRBV7-2 many TRBD2 TRBJ2-1 14
CASSLAPTGYGYTF TGTGCCAGCAGCTTAGCACCTACGGGGTATGGCTACACCTTC TRBV7-2 many - TRBJ1-2 14
CASSEASRGEQFF TGCGCCAGCAGTGAGGCATCCCGTGGTGAGCAGTTCTTC TRBV10-2 many - TRBJ2-1 13
CASSLDANTEAFF TGCGCCAGCAGCTTGGATGCGAACACTGAAGCTTTCTTT TRBV5-1 many - TRBJ1-1 13
CASSSEAGGLRKQYF TGTGCCAGCAGTTCGGAAGCGGGGGGCCTACGAAAGCAGTACTTC TRBV6-1 many TRBD2 TRBJ2-7 15
CASHTGYSYEQYF TGTGCCAGCCATACGGGGTATTCCTACGAGCAGTACTTC TRBV7-2 - - TRBJ2-7 13
CASSQQTSVSTDTQYF TGCGCCAGCAGCCAACAGACTAGCGTAAGCACAGATACGCAGTATTTT TRBV4-3 many TRBD2 TRBJ2-3 16
CSGSLAVQETQYF TGCAGCGGCTCACTAGCGGTCCAAGAGACCCAGTACTTC TRBV29-1 many TRBD2 TRBJ2-5 13